This record concerns one T cell receptor beta chain sequence. The entry originates in a study of blood T cell repertoires in COVID-19. On the study more broadly: From T cells, B-cell-depleted T cells, or PBMCs came the material, which was cDNA or gDNA.

With 7 bases clipped from V and 4 bases from J, the junction kept 6 bases outside the gene matches. The CDR3 is 15 residues long. Germline CDR1 and CDR2: MNHEY and SMNVEV (reference sequence). As handled by the study authors: Reference gene primer amplification gave nucleated cell count estimates. Some clones are missing from TCRdb's copy, which holds only in-frame ones; the method was immunoSEQ multiplex PCR. V, J and clone size are those of that table, while D and trimming were read from the DNA. The sample lists fewer than 200,000 clones, 80% to 90% occurring once. The chain joins TRBV27 to TRBJ2-1; 11 bases line up with TRBD2. The sequence derives from a man aged 50-60 years with active or convalescent COVID-19. Source material: peripheral blood. The CDR3 sequence: CASKRGLAVYNEQFF. The CDR3 DNA sequence: TGTGCCAGCAAGAGGGGACTAGCGGTTTACAATGAGCAGTTCTTC.